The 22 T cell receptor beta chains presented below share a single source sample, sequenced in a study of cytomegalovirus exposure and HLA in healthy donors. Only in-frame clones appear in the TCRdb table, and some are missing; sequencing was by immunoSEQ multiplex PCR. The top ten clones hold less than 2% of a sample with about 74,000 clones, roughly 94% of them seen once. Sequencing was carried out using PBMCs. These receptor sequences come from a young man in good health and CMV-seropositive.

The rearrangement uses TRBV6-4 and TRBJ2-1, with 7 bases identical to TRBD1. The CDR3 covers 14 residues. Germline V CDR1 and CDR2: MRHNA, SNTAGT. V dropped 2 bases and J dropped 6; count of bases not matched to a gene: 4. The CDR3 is CASSDTGDSNEQFF. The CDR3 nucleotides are TGTGCCAGCAGTGACACAGGGGACAGCAATGAGCAGTTCTTC.

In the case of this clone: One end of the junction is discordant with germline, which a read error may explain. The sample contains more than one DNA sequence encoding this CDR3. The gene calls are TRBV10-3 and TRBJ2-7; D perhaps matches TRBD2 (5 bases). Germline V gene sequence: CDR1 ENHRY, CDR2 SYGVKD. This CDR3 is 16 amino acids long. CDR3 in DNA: TGTGCCATCAGTGATCTTTCCGGGAAGGGAACCTATGAGCAGTACTTC. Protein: CAISDLSGKGTYEQYF.

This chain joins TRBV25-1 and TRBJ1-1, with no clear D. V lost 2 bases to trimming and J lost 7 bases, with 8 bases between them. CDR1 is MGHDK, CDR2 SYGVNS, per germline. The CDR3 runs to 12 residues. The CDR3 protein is CASSELEHEAFF. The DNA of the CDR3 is TGTGCCAGCAGTGAACTTGAACATGAAGCTTTCTTT.

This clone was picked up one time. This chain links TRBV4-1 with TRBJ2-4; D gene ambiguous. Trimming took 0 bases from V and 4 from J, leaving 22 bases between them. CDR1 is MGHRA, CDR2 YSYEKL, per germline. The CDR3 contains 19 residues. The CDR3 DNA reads TGCGCCAGCAGCCAAGATCGGGTGATGCGGCAGACCCTAAAAAACATTCAGTACTTC. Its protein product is CASSQDRVMRQTLKNIQYF.

CDR3 sequence reads: CASSLEGHQRRYTEAFF. The CDR3 DNA reads TGTGCCAGCAGTCTAGAGGGACATCAGAGGCGTTACACTGAAGCTTTCTTT. The V call is TRBV28, the J call TRBJ1-1, with D possibly being TRBD1 (6 bases). Trimming removed 5 bases at V and 3 bases at J, with 22 bases between. Germline V gives CDR1 MDHEN, CDR2 SYDVKM. CDR3 size: 17 residues.

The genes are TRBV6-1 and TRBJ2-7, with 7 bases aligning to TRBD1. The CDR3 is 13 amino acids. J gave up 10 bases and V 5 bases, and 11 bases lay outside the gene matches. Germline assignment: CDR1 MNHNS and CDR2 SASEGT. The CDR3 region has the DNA TGTGCCAGCAGTAAACAAAACCGGGACAGACAGTACTTC. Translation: CASSKQNRDRQYF.

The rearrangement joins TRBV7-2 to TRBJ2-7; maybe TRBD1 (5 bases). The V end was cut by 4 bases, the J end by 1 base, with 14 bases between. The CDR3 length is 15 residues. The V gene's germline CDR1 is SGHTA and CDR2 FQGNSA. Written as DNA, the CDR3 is TGTGCCAGCAGCTCAACAGGTTTCGGGTCCTACGAGCAGTACTTC. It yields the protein CASSSTGFGSYEQYF. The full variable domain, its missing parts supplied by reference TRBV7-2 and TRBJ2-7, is GAGVSQSPSNKVTEKGKDVELRCDPISGHTALYWYRQSLGQGLEFLIYFQGNSAPDKSGLPSDRFSAERTGGSVSTLTIQRTQQEDSAVYLCASSSTGFGSYEQYFGPGTRLTVT.

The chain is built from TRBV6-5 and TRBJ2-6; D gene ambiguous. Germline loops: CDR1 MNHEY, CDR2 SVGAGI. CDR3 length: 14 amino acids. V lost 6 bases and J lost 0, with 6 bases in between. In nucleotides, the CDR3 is TGTGCCAGCAGCCCGAGCTCTGGGGCCAACGTCCTGACTTTC. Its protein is CASSPSSGANVLTF.

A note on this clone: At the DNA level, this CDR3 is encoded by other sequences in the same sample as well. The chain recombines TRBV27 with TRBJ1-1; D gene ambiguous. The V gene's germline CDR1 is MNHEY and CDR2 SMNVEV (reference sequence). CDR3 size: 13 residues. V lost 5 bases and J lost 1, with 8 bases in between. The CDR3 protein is CASSPRENTEAFF. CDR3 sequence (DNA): TGTGCCAGCAGTCCGAGGGAGAACACTGAAGCTTTCTTT.

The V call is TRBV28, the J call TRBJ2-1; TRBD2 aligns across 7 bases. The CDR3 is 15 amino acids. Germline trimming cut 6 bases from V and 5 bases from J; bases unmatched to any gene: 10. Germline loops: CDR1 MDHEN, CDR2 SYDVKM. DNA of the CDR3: TGTGCCAGCAGCCCAACTAGCGCACCCCACAATGAGCAGTTCTTC. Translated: CASSPTSAPHNEQFF.

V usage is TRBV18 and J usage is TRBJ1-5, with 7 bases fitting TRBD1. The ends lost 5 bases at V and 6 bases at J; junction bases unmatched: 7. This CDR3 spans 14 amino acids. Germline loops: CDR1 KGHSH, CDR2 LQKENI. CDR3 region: CASSEGQRVQPQHF. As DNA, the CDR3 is TGTGCCAGCTCAGAGGGACAGAGGGTTCAGCCCCAGCATTTT.

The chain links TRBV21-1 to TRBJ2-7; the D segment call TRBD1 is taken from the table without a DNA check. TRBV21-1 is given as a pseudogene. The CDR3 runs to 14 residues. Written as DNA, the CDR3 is TGTGCCAGCCCGGTCCGGACAGGGGGTCACGAGCAGTACTTC. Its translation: CASPVRTGGHEQYF.

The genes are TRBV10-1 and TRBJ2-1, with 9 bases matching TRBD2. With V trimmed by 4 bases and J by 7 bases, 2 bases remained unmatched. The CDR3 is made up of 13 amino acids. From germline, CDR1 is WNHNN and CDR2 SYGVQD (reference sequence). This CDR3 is CASSVLAGNEQFF. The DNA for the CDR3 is TGCGCCAGCAGTGTCCTAGCGGGGAATGAGCAGTTCTTC.

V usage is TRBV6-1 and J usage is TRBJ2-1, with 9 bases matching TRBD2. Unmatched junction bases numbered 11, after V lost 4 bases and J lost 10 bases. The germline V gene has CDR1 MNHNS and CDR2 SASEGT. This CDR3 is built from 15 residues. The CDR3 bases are TGTGCCAGCAGTGCCCCATCACTAGCGGGTAACGAGCAGTTCTTC. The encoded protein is CASSAPSLAGNEQFF.

CDR3 DNA: TGTGCCAGCAGCCCGACTAGCGGGTTCTACGAGCAGTACTTC. It codes for CASSPTSGFYEQYF. The chain employs TRBV5-6 and TRBJ2-7; 10 bases map to TRBD2. V dropped 4 bases and J dropped 3; count of bases not matched to a gene: 4. This CDR3 comprises 14 residues. CDR1 is SGHDT, CDR2 YYEEEE, per germline.

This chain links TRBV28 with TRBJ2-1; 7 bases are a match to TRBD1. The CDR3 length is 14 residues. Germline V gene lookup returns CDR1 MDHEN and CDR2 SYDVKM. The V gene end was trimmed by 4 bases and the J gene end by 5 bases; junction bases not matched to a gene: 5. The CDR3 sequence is CASSSPGTDNEQFF. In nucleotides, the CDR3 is TGTGCCAGCAGTTCACCCGGGACAGACAATGAGCAGTTCTTC.

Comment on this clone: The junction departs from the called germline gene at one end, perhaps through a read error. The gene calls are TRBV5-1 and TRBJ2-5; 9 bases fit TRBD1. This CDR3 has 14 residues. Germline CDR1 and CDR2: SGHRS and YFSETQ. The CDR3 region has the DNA TGCGCCAGCAGCTTGGGGGGACAGGGTACACAACATGACTTC. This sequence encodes CASSLGGQGTQHDF.

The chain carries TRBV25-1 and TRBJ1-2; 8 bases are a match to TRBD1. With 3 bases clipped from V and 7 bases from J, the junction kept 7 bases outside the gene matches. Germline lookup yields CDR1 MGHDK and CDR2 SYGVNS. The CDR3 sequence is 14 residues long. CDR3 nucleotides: TGTGCCAGCAGTGAGGCAGGGGGCTATGGTGGCTACACCTTC. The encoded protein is CASSEAGGYGGYTF.

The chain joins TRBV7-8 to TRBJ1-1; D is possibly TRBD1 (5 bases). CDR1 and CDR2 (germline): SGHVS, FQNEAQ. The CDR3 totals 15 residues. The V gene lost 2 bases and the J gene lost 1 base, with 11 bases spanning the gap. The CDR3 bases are TGTGCCAGCAGCTTAATTACAGGACCGAACACTGAAGCTTTCTTT. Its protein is CASSLITGPNTEAFF.

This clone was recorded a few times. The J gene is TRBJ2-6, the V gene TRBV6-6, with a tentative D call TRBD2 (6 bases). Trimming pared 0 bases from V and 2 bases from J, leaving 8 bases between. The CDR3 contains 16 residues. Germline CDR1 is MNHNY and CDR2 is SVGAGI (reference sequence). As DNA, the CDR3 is TGTGCCAGCAGTTACTCATGGGGGGCTGGGGCCAACGTCCTGACTTTC. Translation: CASSYSWGAGANVLTF.

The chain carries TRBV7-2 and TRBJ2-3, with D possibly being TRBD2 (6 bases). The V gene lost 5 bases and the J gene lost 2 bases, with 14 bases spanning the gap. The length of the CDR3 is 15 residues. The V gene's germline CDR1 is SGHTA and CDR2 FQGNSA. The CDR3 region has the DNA TGTGCCAGCAGCCCGACGGGAGTCCTCACAGATACGCAGTATTTT. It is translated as CASSPTGVLTDTQYF.

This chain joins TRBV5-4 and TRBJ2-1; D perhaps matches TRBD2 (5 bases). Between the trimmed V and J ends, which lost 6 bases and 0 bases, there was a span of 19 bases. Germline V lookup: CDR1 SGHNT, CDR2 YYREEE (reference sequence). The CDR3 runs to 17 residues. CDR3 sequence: CASTRSSGHYSYNEQFF. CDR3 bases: TGTGCCAGCACCAGGTCCAGCGGCCATTACTCCTACAATGAGCAGTTCTTC.